This T cell receptor beta chain was captured by sequencing in a study of T cell responses to AZD1222 COVID-19 vaccine. Note on this clone: The antigen is unknown.

TCRdb's copy holds only in-frame clones and misses some; the assay was immunoSEQ multiplex PCR. This table has under 75,000 clones, 85% appearing once. The CDR3 loop spans 13 amino acids. The ends were cut back, 4 bases at V and 13 bases at J, with 19 bases in the middle. Germline V gene data show CDR1 as MRHNA and CDR2 as SNTAGT. Study-wide results and limits: Donors, mostly white British, included more females; clonal diversity was possibly underestimated.

This sequence was found in an adult in good health. The genes are TRBV6-4 and TRBJ1-2; TRBD1 is a possible D gene (6 bases). The sample consisted of peripheral blood, taken on day 0 of AZD1222 vaccination. The CDR3 reads CASSARGGRASTF. For the CDR3, the DNA is TGTGCCAGCAGTGCCCGGGGGGGCAGGGCCAGCACCTTC.